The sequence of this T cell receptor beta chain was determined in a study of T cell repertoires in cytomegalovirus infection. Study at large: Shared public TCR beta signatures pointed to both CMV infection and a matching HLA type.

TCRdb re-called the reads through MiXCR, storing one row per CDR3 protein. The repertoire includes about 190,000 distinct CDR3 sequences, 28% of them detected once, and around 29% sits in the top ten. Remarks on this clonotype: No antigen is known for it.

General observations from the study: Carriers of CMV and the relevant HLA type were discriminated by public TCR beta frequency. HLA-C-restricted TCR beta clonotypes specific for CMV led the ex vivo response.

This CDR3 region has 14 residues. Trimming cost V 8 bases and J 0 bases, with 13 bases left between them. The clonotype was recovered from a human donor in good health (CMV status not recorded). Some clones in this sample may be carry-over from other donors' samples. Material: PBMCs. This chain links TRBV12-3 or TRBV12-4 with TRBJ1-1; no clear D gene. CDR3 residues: CASSEGGMNTEAFF. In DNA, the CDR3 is TGTGCCAGCTCAGAAGGCGGCATGAACACTGAAGCTTTCTTT.